This paragraph reports one T cell receptor beta chain. The antigen remains unidentified. This sample was included in a study of cytomegalovirus exposure and HLA in healthy donors. CDR3 size: 11 residues. The germline gives CDR1 MDHEN, CDR2 SYDVKM. With 4 bases removed from V and 8 bases from J, the gap between germline ends came to 8 bases. Study-wide results and caveats: Previous analysis showed most TCR beta V segments were productive about 90% or about 30% of the time.

13 Jbeta primers and 60 Vbeta primers were used for the PCR. Sequenced by immunoSEQ multiplex PCR; TCRdb stores in-frame clones only, minus some. This sample has almost 85,000 clones; about three quarters occur once, and the top ten carry 2% to 3%. This TCR derives from a male donor in good health and CMV-seropositive. V and J are TRBV28 and TRBJ1-2; D is unclear. Sequencing was done on a sample of PBMCs. The CDR3: CASSSPIGYTF. The CDR3 DNA sequence: TGTGCCAGCAGTTCCCCTATAGGCTACACCTTC.